The next 7 T cell receptor beta chains were all read from a single sample in a study of post-analysis software for immune sequencing data. General observations from the study: Five or six TRBV segments, TRBV5-6, TRBV5-1 and TRBV20-1 among them, were found more frequent in patients than controls.

The authors incorporated unique molecular identifiers into the TCR beta cDNA libraries. Via MiXCR, TCRdb re-called the PCR reads, giving one row per CDR3 protein. The sample lists approximately 770,000 distinct CDR3 sequences; more than 45% were seen once. For these receptors, no antigen is known. Sequencing input: blood. The receptors stem from a girl aged 10-17 years with multiple sclerosis.

The rearrangement links TRBV28 to TRBJ2-5, with 8 bases lining up with TRBD1. The CDR3 length is 15 residues. Per the germline V gene, CDR1 is MDHEN and CDR2 is SYDVKM. V gave up 5 bases and J gave up 0 bases; unmatched junction bases: 5. The CDR3 nucleotides read TGTGCCAGCAGTCCCACAGGGGGGTACCAAGAGACCCAGTACTTC. Translating gives CASSPTGGYQETQYF.

The chain is built from TRBV20-1 and TRBJ2-7; D possibly corresponds to TRBD2 (6 bases). Trimming cost V 0 bases and J 3 bases, with 18 bases left between them. Per germline, CDR1 DFQATT and CDR2 SNEGSKA (reference sequence). The CDR3 extends over 16 amino acids. CDR3 DNA: TGCAGTGCTAGAGACCTATCTAGGGACTCCCTCTACGAGCAGTACTTC. It translates to CSARDLSRDSLYEQYF.

This clonotype appeared a single time. The chain couples TRBV20-1 to TRBJ1-2; TRBD1 agrees at 8 bases. The germline gives CDR1 DFQATT, CDR2 SNEGSKA (reference sequence). The CDR3 consists of 16 residues. J was trimmed by 5 bases and V by 3 bases; bases with no gene match: 14. The CDR3 DNA follows: TGCAGTGCTAGCACTTCTCAGGGGGCTGAATGGTATGGCTACACCTTC. It encodes CSASTSQGAEWYGYTF.

The chain is built from TRBV11-2 and TRBJ2-1; 13 nucleotides line up with TRBD2. The germline V gene has CDR1 SGHAT and CDR2 FQNNGV. With 3 bases clipped from V and 0 bases from J, the junction kept 5 bases outside the gene matches. The CDR3 contains 18 residues. The CDR3, as DNA: TGTGCCAGCAGCTTCCGACTAGCGGGAGGAGGCTCCTACAATGAGCAGTTCTTC. This gives the protein CASSFRLAGGGSYNEQFF.

The rearrangement uses TRBV10-3 and TRBJ2-1, with 14 positions matching TRBD2. CDR1 ENHRY and CDR2 SYGVKD come from the germline V gene. The CDR3 spans 15 residues. Trimming took 7 bases from V and 9 from J; bases not matched to a gene: 8. The CDR3: CAITPGLAGVGEQFF. CDR3 nucleotides: TGTGCCATCACCCCGGGACTAGCGGGAGTTGGTGAGCAGTTCTTC.

The chain combines TRBV12-3 or TRBV12-4 with TRBJ2-7, with D unresolved. V was cut by 1 base and J by 1 base, with 5 bases left in between. CDR3 length: 13 amino acids. The chain's CDR3 is CASSLELSYEQYF. Here the CDR3 DNA reads TGTGCCAGCAGTTTAGAACTTTCCTACGAGCAGTACTTC.

This clonotype has just a few counts. The rearrangement joins TRBV3-1 to TRBJ2-5, with 15 bases matching TRBD2. Trimming took 4 bases from V and 1 from J; bases not matched to a gene: 16. Looked up from germline, CDR1 is LGHDT and CDR2 is YNNKEL (reference sequence). CDR3 length equals 21 residues. The CDR3 nucleotides are TGTGCCAGCAGCCTCCGGACTAGCGGGAGGGCCCAGCTTCTCCTCCAAGAGACCCAGTACTTC. Translated, it gives CASSLRTSGRAQLLLQETQYF.